The rows below give T cell receptor beta chains drawn from one sample of a study of T cells in narcolepsy. The table came from immunoSEQ multiplex PCR; TCRdb's copy has only in-frame clones and leaves some out. The table lists about 30,000 clones, over 75% of them singletons. The sequencing sample was made of CD45RA- memory CD4+ T cells from PBMCs. These receptors all stem from a human donor with narcolepsy. Each CDR3 is given with its conserved first and last residue. A D gene is named only where the DNA matches it firmly. For some rows the clone size is stated as once, few or many, or as a class when expanded; others skip it.

>few|TRBJ1-1|TRBV6-1|.
CASKEGQTMNTEAFF
TGTGCCAGCAAGGAAGGGCAGACCATGAACACTGAAGCTTTCTTT
>few|TRBJ1-3|TRBV30|TRBD1
CAWTGGQGAGDTIYF
TGTGCCTGGACTGGAGGACAGGGGGCTGGGGACACCATATATTTT
>.|TRBJ1-2|TRBV7-3|TRBD1
CASSLSGGTANYGYTF
TGTGCCAGCAGCCTAAGTGGCGGGACAGCTAACTATGGCTACACCTTC
>.|TRBJ1-4|TRBV5-4|.
CASSRGAQGEKLFF
TGTGCCAGCAGCCGAGGGGCCCAGGGCGAAAAACTGTTTTTT
>.|TRBJ2-5|TRBV4-3|.
CASSQVASKQETQYF
TGCGCCAGCAGCCAAGTAGCATCGAAACAAGAGACCCAGTACTTC
>.|TRBJ2-1|TRBV7-8|TRBD1
CASTHYALTRGRDEQFF
TGTGCCAGCACCCACTACGCATTAACCAGGGGGCGGGATGAGCAGTTCTTC
>.|TRBJ2-7|TRBV19|.
CASSRGVLGNTAYEQYF
TGTGCCAGTAGTAGGGGGGTTCTAGGGAATACCGCCTACGAGCAGTACTTC
>.|TRBJ2-5|TRBV14|TRBD2
CASSQARTRGTQYF
TGTGCCAGCAGCCAAGCGCGGACTAGGGGGACCCAGTACTTC
>.|TRBJ2-2|TRBV28|.
CASSPPWKGWAGELFF
TGTGCCAGCAGTCCCCCCTGGAAGGGTTGGGCCGGGGAGCTGTTTTTT
>.|TRBJ2-1|TRBV4-3|TRBD2
CASSQEILVGLAGNEQFF
TGCGCCAGCAGCCAAGAGATTTTAGTTGGACTAGCGGGGAATGAGCAGTTCTTC
>.|TRBJ1-6|TRBV5-1|.
CASSQWAQDSPLHF
TGCGCCAGCAGCCAGTGGGCTCAGGATTCACCCCTCCACTTT
>.|TRBJ2-3|TRBV9|.
CASSEGKSSSTDTQYF
TGTGCCAGCAGCGAGGGGAAATCCTCTAGCACAGATACGCAGTATTTT
>.|TRBJ1-3|TRBV29-1|.
CSVPAEGTGNTIYF
TGCAGCGTTCCCGCCGAGGGAACAGGAAACACCATATATTTT
>.|TRBJ1-6|TRBV5-1|.
CASSPEWGTPLHF
TGCGCCAGCAGCCCGGAGTGGGGGACACCCCTCCACTTT
>.|TRBJ1-3|TRBV19|.
CASSIPTPGAGNTIYF
TGTGCCAGTAGTATACCTACCCCGGGGGCCGGAAACACCATATATTTT
>once|TRBJ2-1|TRBV5-1|TRBD2
CASRSTSGTPNEQFF
TGCGCCAGCAGATCGACTAGCGGGACGCCCAATGAGCAGTTCTTC
>once|TRBJ1-1|TRBV11-2|.
CASSLVPRVTEAFF
TGTGCCAGCAGCTTAGTACCCAGGGTTACTGAAGCTTTCTTT
>.|TRBJ2-7|TRBV11-3|.
CASSLVGGTGDEQYF
TGTGCCAGCAGCTTAGTCGGGGGCACTGGGGACGAGCAGTACTTC
>.|TRBJ1-4|TRBV6-1|TRBD1
CASSENRGEKLFF
TGTGCCAGCAGTGAGAACAGGGGGGAAAAACTGTTTTTT
>few|TRBJ1-6|TRBV6-8|.
CASSVRTDNSPLHF
TGTGCCAGCAGTGTTAGGACAGATAATTCACCCCTCCACTTT
>.|TRBJ2-7|TRBV30|TRBD2
CAWRSGLAASYEQYF
TGTGCCTGGAGATCGGGACTAGCGGCCTCCTACGAGCAGTACTTC
>.|TRBJ1-5|TRBV4-2|.
CASSQEGGNQPQHF
TGTGCCAGCAGCCAAGAGGGGGGAAATCAGCCCCAGCATTTC
>.|TRBJ2-5|TRBV5-8|TRBD2
CASSGGLAGRETQYF
TGTGCCAGCAGTGGAGGACTAGCGGGGAGGGAGACCCAGTACTTC
>.|TRBJ1-5|TRBV9|.
CASSQGGYSNQPQHF
TGTGCCAGCAGCCAGGGAGGTTATAGCAATCAGCCCCAGCATTTT
>.|TRBJ2-3|TRBV4-1|TRBD1
CASSQRQGFSTDTQYF
TGCGCCAGCAGCCAACGACAGGGGTTTAGCACAGATACGCAGTATTTT
>.|TRBJ1-5|TRBV18|.
CASSPKGPGGMGNQPQHF
TGTGCCAGCTCACCAAAGGGGCCGGGAGGGATGGGCAATCAGCCCCAGCATTTT
>.|TRBJ1-6|TRBV19|.
CASSGGLYNSPLHF
TGTGCCAGTAGTGGGGGGTTGTATAATTCACCCCTCCACTTT
>.|TRBJ2-7|TRBV2|.
CASSDYEQYF
TGTGCCAGCAGTGATTACGAGCAGTACTTC
>.|TRBJ2-7|TRBV6-1|TRBD1
CASTETGTGTYEQYF
TGTGCCAGCACCGAAACCGGGACAGGGACCTACGAGCAGTACTTC
>.|TRBJ2-5|TRBV7-2|.
CASSLVIQKGPQYF
TGTGCCAGCAGCTTAGTAATCCAAAAGGGGCCCCAGTACTTC
>.|TRBJ1-4|TRBV19|.
CASSTQGGTNEKLFF
TGTGCCAGTAGTACCCAGGGCGGAACTAATGAAAAACTGTTTTTT
>.|TRBJ1-3|TRBV18|.
CASSPFGPLDTFSGNTIYF
TGTGCCAGCTCACCCTTTGGCCCTTTGGACACATTCTCTGGAAACACCATATATTTT
>.|TRBJ2-7|TRBV7-2|TRBD2
CASSFSASGGREQYF
TGTGCCAGCAGCTTCTCGGCTAGCGGGGGACGCGAGCAGTACTTC
>.|TRBJ1-6|TRBV19|TRBD1
CASSAGQGNSPLHF
TGTGCCAGTAGTGCGGGACAGGGAAATTCACCCCTCCACTTT
>.|TRBJ2-2|TRBV11-3|.
CASSLDHLGAGTGELFF
TGTGCCAGCAGCTTAGATCATCTAGGGGCAGGCACCGGGGAGCTGTTTTTT
>.|TRBJ2-3|TRBV10-3|.
CAISESPGDGTDTQYF
TGTGCCATCAGTGAGTCTCCGGGGGACGGCACAGATACGCAGTATTTT
>.|TRBJ1-1|TRBV28|.
CASRILNTEAFF
TGTGCCAGCCGTATCCTGAACACTGAAGCTTTCTTT
>once|TRBJ2-7|TRBV2|.
CASSETRGWSSYEQYF
TGTGCCAGCAGTGAAACTCGGGGGTGGAGCTCCTACGAGCAGTACTTC
>once|TRBJ2-3|TRBV5-4|TRBD2
CASSSGTSGGSTFSDTQYF
TGTGCCAGCAGCTCCGGGACTAGCGGGGGGAGCACATTTTCAGATACGCAGTATTTT
>.|TRBJ2-2|TRBV5-5|.
CASSLFASPPNTGELFF
TGTGCCAGCAGCTTGTTCGCCAGCCCACCGAACACCGGGGAGCTGTTTTTT
>.|TRBJ1-2|TRBV10-3|.
CAISFQRGEGYTF
TGTGCCATCAGTTTCCAGCGGGGAGAAGGCTACACCTTC
>.|TRBJ2-2|TRBV19|.
CASSLVGELFF
TGTGCCAGTAGTCTCGTCGGGGAGCTGTTTTTT
>.|TRBJ1-5|TRBV19|TRBD1
CASSMGQGMRQPQHF
TGTGCCAGTAGTATGGGACAGGGGATGAGACAGCCCCAGCATTTT
>.|TRBJ1-6|TRBV11-1|.
CASSLLTGKNSPLHF
TGTGCCAGCAGCCTGTTAACAGGGAAGAATTCACCCCTCCACTTT
>.|TRBJ1-1|TRBV18|.
CASSPRGSVNTEAFF
TGTGCCAGCTCACCAAGGGGGAGCGTGAACACTGAAGCTTTCTTT
>.|TRBJ2-5|TRBV18|TRBD2
CASSLLAGAETQYF
TGTGCCAGCTCACTTCTAGCGGGGGCAGAGACCCAGTACTTC
>.|TRBJ2-4|TRBV19|.
CASSMGVGAKNIQYF
TGTGCCAGTAGTATGGGGGTAGGGGCCAAAAACATTCAGTACTTC
>.|TRBJ1-1|TRBV18|.
CASSPGQGSTEAFF
TGTGCCAGCTCACCTGGGCAGGGGAGCACTGAAGCTTTCTTT